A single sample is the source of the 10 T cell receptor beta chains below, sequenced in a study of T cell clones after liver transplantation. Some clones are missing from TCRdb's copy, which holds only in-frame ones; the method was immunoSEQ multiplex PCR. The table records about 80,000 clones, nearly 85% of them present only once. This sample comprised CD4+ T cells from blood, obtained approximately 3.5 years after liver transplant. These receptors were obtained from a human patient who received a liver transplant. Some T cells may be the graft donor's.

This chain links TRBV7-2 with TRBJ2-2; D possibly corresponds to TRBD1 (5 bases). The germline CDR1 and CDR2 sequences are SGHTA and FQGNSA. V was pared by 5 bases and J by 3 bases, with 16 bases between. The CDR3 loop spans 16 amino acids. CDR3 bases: TGTGCCAGCAGCCCAATCAGGGTACGGGACACCGGGGAGCTGTTTTTT. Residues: CASSPIRVRDTGELFF.

CDR3 in DNA: TGTGCCAGCAGCTTGGGGACTAGCGGGAGGGCCATATTAAATGAGCAGTTCTTC. It translates to CASSLGTSGRAILNEQFF. The rearrangement uses TRBV5-4 and TRBJ2-1; 15 nucleotides agree with TRBD2. V shed 0 bases, J shed 7 bases, and the junction held 8 bases outside the gene matches. The length of the CDR3 is 18 residues. Germline-derived CDR1 and CDR2 are SGHNT and YYREEE (reference sequence).

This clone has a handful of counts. The CDR3 coding sequence is TGTGCCAGCAGTTACTCGAGGATGCGTGGGGGTCAGCCCCAGCATTTT. Translating gives CASSYSRMRGGQPQHF. J is TRBJ1-5 and V is TRBV6-6, with D possibly TRBD1 on 5 matching bases. The CDR3 is 16 amino acids. Trimming took 0 bases from V and 6 from J, leaving 15 bases between them. CDR1 MNHNY and CDR2 SVGAGI come from the germline V gene (reference sequence).

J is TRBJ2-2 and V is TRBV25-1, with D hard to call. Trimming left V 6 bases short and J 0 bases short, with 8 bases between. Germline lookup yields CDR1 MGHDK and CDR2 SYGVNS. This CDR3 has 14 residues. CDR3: CASRPPTNTGELFF. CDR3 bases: TGTGCCAGCAGGCCCCCTACGAACACCGGGGAGCTGTTTTTT.

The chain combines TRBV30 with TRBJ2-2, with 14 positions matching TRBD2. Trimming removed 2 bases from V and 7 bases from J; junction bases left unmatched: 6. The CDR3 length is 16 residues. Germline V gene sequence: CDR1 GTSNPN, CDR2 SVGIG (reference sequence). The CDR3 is CAWSYGTSGRIGELFF. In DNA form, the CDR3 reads TGTGCCTGGAGTTACGGGACTAGCGGGAGAATCGGGGAGCTGTTTTTT.

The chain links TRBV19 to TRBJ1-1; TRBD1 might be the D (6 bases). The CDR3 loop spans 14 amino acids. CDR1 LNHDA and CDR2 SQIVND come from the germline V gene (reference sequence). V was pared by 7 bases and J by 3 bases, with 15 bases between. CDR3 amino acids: CASTPGRGYTEAFF. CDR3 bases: TGTGCCAGTACCCCTGGCAGGGGTTACACTGAAGCTTTCTTT.

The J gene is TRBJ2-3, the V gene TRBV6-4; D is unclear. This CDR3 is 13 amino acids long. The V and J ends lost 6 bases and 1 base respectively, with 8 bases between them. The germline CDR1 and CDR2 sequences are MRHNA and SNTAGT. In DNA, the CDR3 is TGTGCCAGCAGAGGTCATGGCACAGATACGCAGTATTTT. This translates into CASRGHGTDTQYF.

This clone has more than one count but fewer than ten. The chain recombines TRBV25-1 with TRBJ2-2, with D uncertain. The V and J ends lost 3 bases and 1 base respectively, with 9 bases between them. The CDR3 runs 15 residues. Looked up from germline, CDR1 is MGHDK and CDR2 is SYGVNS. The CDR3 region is CASSDARLNTGELFF. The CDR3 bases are TGTGCCAGCAGTGATGCGCGCTTGAACACCGGGGAGCTGTTTTTT.

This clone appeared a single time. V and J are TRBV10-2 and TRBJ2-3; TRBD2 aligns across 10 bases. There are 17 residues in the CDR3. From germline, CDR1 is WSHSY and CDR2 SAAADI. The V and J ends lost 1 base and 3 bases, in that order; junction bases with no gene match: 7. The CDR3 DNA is TGCGCCAGCAGTGAGTGGAGAGCGGGAGGGGGAACAGATACGCAGTATTTT. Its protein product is CASSEWRAGGGTDTQYF.

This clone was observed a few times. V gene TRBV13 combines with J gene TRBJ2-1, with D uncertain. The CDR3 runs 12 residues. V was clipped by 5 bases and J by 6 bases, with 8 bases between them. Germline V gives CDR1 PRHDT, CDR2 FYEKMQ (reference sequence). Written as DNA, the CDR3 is TGTGCCAGCAGCATTCTGAGCAATGAGCAGTTCTTC. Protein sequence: CASSILSNEQFF. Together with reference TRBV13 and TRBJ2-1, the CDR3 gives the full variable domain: AAGVIQSPRHLIKEKRETATLKCYPIPRHDTVYWYQQGPGQDPQFLISFYEKMQSDKGSIPDRFSAQQFSDYHSELNMSSLELGDSALYFCASSILSNEQFFGPGTRLTVL.